The 22 T cell receptor beta chains reported below all come from one sample, sequenced in a study of cytomegalovirus exposure and HLA in healthy donors (dated by TCRdb to about 2017). Library method: the immunoSEQ multiplex PCR assay. TCRdb carries this immuneACCESS record with in-frame sequences only. Its versions omit some clonotypes, under half of them owing to an unresolved V gene in the studies checked, with the rest unexplained. The sample table shows 110,000 or so clones, and approximately 90% are seen once. Less than 2% of the sample belongs to the ten largest clones. The source material was PBMCs. These receptor sequences come from a man younger than 30 in good health and CMV-seronegative.

The gene calls are TRBV28 and TRBJ1-1, with 8 bases identical to TRBD1. The V and J ends lost 4 bases and 7 bases, in that order; junction bases with no gene match: 11. This CDR3 spans 15 amino acids. Germline V lookup: CDR1 MDHEN, CDR2 SYDVKM. CDR3 nucleotide sequence: TGTGCCAGCAGTTCCATGGACAGGGTATTCAGTGAAGCTTTCTTT. Its protein is CASSSMDRVFSEAFF.

This sequence joins TRBV11-2 and TRBJ1-2; D gene ambiguous. The V gene's germline CDR1 is SGHAT and CDR2 FQNNGV. The CDR3 length is 13 residues. Trimming removed 4 bases from V and 7 bases from J, with 13 bases in between. The CDR3 loop is CASSSRPYSGYTF. In nucleotides, the CDR3 is TGTGCCAGCAGCTCACGACCTTACAGTGGCTACACCTTC.

The chain uses TRBV4-3 and TRBJ2-1, with 13 bases lining up with TRBD2. V gave up 1 base and J gave up 10 bases; unmatched junction bases: 4. This CDR3 spans 15 amino acids. CDR1 and CDR2 (germline): LGHNA, YSLEER. The CDR3 reads CASSQGLAGGEEQFF. In DNA, the CDR3 is TGCGCCAGCAGCCAAGGACTAGCGGGGGGAGAAGAGCAGTTCTTC.

This chain joins TRBV9 and TRBJ1-2; D is uncertain. The CDR3 runs to 12 residues. With 0 bases removed from V and 8 bases from J, the gap between germline ends came to 8 bases. Germline CDR1 and CDR2: SGDLS and YYNGEE. The CDR3: CASSVAGSGYTF. In DNA form, the CDR3 reads TGTGCCAGCAGCGTAGCAGGTTCCGGCTACACCTTC.

About this clone itself: Other DNA variants within this sample encode the same CDR3. The CDR3, as DNA: TGTGCCTGGAGTGGAGGGATCTCTGGAAACACCATATATTTT. Amino acids: CAWSGGISGNTIYF. V usage is TRBV30 and J usage is TRBJ1-3; D gene ambiguous. V was cut by 1 base and J by 0 bases, with 7 bases left in between. The germline CDR1 and CDR2 sequences are GTSNPN and SVGIG (reference sequence). The CDR3 length is 14 residues.

The chain links TRBV28 to TRBJ1-5; a weak D match, TRBD1 (5 bases). V was clipped by 3 bases and J by 7 bases, with 16 bases between them. The CDR3 extends over 15 amino acids. Germline V gene data show CDR1 as MDHEN and CDR2 as SYDVKM. CDR3 amino acids: CASSFSRVIIQPQHF. The CDR3 DNA reads as TGTGCCAGCAGTTTCTCCAGGGTGATTATCCAGCCCCAGCATTTT.

The chain recombines TRBV27 with TRBJ2-1; 10 positions agree with TRBD2. Per the germline V gene, CDR1 is MNHEY and CDR2 is SMNVEV (reference sequence). J gave up 5 bases and V 5 bases, and 6 bases lay outside the gene matches. The CDR3 totals 15 residues. The CDR3 reads CASSPWTSGNNEQFF. Here the CDR3 DNA reads TGTGCCAGCAGTCCATGGACTAGCGGAAACAATGAGCAGTTCTTC.

The genes are TRBV5-1 and TRBJ1-4; 7 bases match TRBD1. The CDR3 has 17 amino acids. Germline V lookup: CDR1 SGHRS, CDR2 YFSETQ. Losses at the gene ends were 0 bases for V and 7 bases for J; bases not matched to a gene: 12. In DNA form, the CDR3 reads TGCGCCAGCAGCTTGGGACAGGGCAGCCGTAGTGGTGAAAAACTGTTTTTT. This gives the protein CASSLGQGSRSGEKLFF.

This clone was counted a single time. The chain employs TRBV27 and TRBJ2-5, with D uncertain. CDR3 size: 13 residues. V was clipped by 1 base and J by 5 bases, with 8 bases between them. Germline assignment: CDR1 MNHEY and CDR2 SMNVEV (reference sequence). Written as DNA, the CDR3 is TGTGCCAGCAGTTTATGGTTCGGGGAGACCCAGTACTTC. As protein: CASSLWFGETQYF.

The chain employs TRBV29-1 and TRBJ1-1, with D uncertain. The CDR3 contains 12 residues. Germline CDR1 reads SQVTM; CDR2 reads ANQGSEA. Trimming shortened V by 3 bases and J by 2 bases, and 7 bases separated the two germline ends. The CDR3 DNA reads as TGCAGCGTTGACAGGTTCAACACTGAAGCTTTCTTT. This encodes CSVDRFNTEAFF.

The V and J genes are TRBV7-6 and TRBJ1-3; D uncertain. Germline assignment: CDR1 SGHVS and CDR2 FNYEAQ. The CDR3 contains 16 residues. V was pared by 1 base and J by 0 bases, with 10 bases between. CDR3 loop: CASSLGGSSSGNTIYF. The CDR3 coding sequence is TGTGCCAGCAGCTTAGGAGGGTCGAGCTCTGGAAACACCATATATTTT.

The V call is TRBV19, the J call TRBJ2-1; 8 bases agree with TRBD2. The CDR3 sequence is 17 residues long. V gave up 5 bases and J gave up 2 bases; unmatched junction bases: 11. The germline V gene has CDR1 LNHDA and CDR2 SQIVND (reference sequence). In DNA form, the CDR3 reads TGTGCCAGTAGTGCATTTTTCACGGGGGGGCCCTACAATGAGCAGTTCTTC. Protein sequence: CASSAFFTGGPYNEQFF.

V gene TRBV2 combines with J gene TRBJ1-4, with 7 bases identical to TRBD1. V trimming: 7 bases; J trimming: 4 bases; junction bases outside the gene matches: 3. Germline V gives CDR1 SNHLY, CDR2 FYNNEI. This CDR3 is 13 amino acids long. CDR3 DNA sequence: TGTGCCAGCAAGAGGGACAGTAATGAAAAACTGTTTTTT. Its translation is CASKRDSNEKLFF.

The gene calls are TRBV9 and TRBJ2-3; 10 nucleotides align to TRBD2. The CDR3 is 16 amino acids. With V trimmed by 3 bases and J by 7 bases, 11 bases remained unmatched. Germline assignment: CDR1 SGDLS and CDR2 YYNGEE. This chain's CDR3 is CASSASGGATLNTQYF. The CDR3 DNA is TGTGCCAGCAGCGCAAGCGGGGGGGCCACCTTAAATACGCAGTATTTT.

The V and J genes are TRBV2 and TRBJ2-3, with TRBD2 matching 9 bases. This CDR3 comprises 17 residues. Germline CDR1 and CDR2: SNHLY and FYNNEI. V lost 1 base, J lost 2 bases, and 7 bases stayed unmatched. The CDR3 protein is CASSEVSLAGFTDTQYF. DNA of the CDR3: TGTGCCAGCAGTGAAGTCTCTCTAGCGGGGTTCACAGATACGCAGTATTTT. The full variable domain, with the rest looked up from reference TRBV2 and TRBJ2-3, is EPEVTQTPSHQVTQMGQEVILRCVPISNHLYFYWYRQILGQKVEFLVSFYNNEISEKSEIFDDQFSVERPDGSNFTLKIRSTKLEDSAMYFCASSEVSLAGFTDTQYFGPGTRLTVL.

The chain couples TRBV6-1 to TRBJ1-1; D is uncertain. V was clipped by 2 bases and J by 1 base, with 8 bases between them. The CDR3 has 14 residues. Germline V CDR1 and CDR2: MNHNS, SASEGT. CDR3 region: CASSESRGNTEAFF. The CDR3 DNA follows: TGTGCCAGCAGTGAATCACGGGGGAACACTGAAGCTTTCTTT.

V and J are TRBV30 and TRBJ1-1; D might be TRBD1 (6 bases). The CDR3 spans 14 residues. The germline CDR1 and CDR2 sequences are GTSNPN and SVGIG (reference sequence). V gave up 7 bases and J gave up 0 bases, with 15 bases separating them. CDR3 sequence: CAYRTDYMNTEAFF. The CDR3 DNA reads TGTGCCTACCGGACAGACTACATGAACACTGAAGCTTTCTTT. The full variable domain, in which reference TRBV30 and TRBJ1-1 provide the parts outside the CDR3, is SQTIHQWPATLVQPVGSPLSLECTVEGTSNPNLYWYRQAAGRGLQLLFYSVGIGQISSEVPQNLSASRPQDRQFILSSKKLLLSDSGFYLCAYRTDYMNTEAFFGQGTRLTVV.

The CDR3 region has the DNA TGTGCCAGCAGCCGAGGGCTGGTAGAGACCCAGTACTTC. It specifies CASSRGLVETQYF. The chain uses TRBV14 and TRBJ2-5; the D gene is possibly TRBD2 (5 bases). Germline V CDR1 and CDR2: SGHDN, FVKESK. Trimming shortened V by 4 bases and J by 4 bases, and 10 bases separated the two germline ends. There are 13 residues in the CDR3.

CDR3: CASRQGTNQPQHF. The CDR3 nucleotides are TGTGCCAGCAGACAGGGAACAAATCAGCCCCAGCATTTT. The V and J genes are TRBV6-6 and TRBJ1-5, with D maybe TRBD1 (6 bases). With 6 bases removed from V and 4 bases from J, the gap between germline ends came to 10 bases. There are 13 residues in the CDR3. The germline CDR1 and CDR2 sequences are MNHNY and SVGAGI (reference sequence).

In this sample, this clone turned up once. This chain connects TRBV30 to TRBJ2-7, with TRBD2 as a possible D gene (5 bases). V lost 8 bases to trimming and J lost 3 bases, with 14 bases between them. The CDR3 extends over 12 amino acids. Germline assignment: CDR1 GTSNPN and CDR2 SVGIG (reference sequence). The CDR3 bases are TGTGCCGGAGAGGGAGACGGCTACGAGCAGTACTTC. This encodes CAGEGDGYEQYF.

The chain couples TRBV5-4 to TRBJ1-2, with D uncertain. CDR1 is SGHNT and CDR2 is YYREEE in the germline V gene (reference sequence). Trimming left V 0 bases short and J 4 bases short, with 7 bases between. The CDR3 covers 13 residues. Here the CDR3 DNA reads TGTGCCAGCAGCTTGGAGGCAGGCTATGGCTACACCTTC. Amino acid sequence: CASSLEAGYGYTF.

This sequence joins TRBV19 and TRBJ1-5; 12 bases fit TRBD1. CDR1 and CDR2 from the germline V gene are LNHDA and SQIVND (reference sequence). The CDR3 contains 17 residues. The J segment lost 2 bases and the V segment lost 4 bases, leaving 6 bases of the junction unmatched. This CDR3 reads CASSTLGTGGGNQPQHF. CDR3 DNA sequence: TGTGCCAGTAGTACCCTCGGGACAGGGGGCGGCAATCAGCCCCAGCATTTT. The full variable domain, in which reference TRBV19 and TRBJ1-5 provide the parts outside the CDR3, is DGGITQSPKYLFRKEGQNVTLSCEQNLNHDAMYWYRQDPGQGLRLIYYSQIVNDFQKGDIAEGYSVSREKKESFPLTVTSAQKNPTAFYLCASSTLGTGGGNQPQHFGDGTRLSIL.